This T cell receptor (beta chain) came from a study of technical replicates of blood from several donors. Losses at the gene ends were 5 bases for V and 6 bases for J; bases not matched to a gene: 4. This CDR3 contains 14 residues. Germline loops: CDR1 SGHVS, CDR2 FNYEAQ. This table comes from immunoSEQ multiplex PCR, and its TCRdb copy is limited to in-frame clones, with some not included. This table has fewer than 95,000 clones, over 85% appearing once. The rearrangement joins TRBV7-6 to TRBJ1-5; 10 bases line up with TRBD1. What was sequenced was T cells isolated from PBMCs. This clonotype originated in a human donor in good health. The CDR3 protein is CASSIGTGVQPQHF. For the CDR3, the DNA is TGTGCCAGCAGCATAGGGACAGGGGTTCAGCCCCAGCATTTT.